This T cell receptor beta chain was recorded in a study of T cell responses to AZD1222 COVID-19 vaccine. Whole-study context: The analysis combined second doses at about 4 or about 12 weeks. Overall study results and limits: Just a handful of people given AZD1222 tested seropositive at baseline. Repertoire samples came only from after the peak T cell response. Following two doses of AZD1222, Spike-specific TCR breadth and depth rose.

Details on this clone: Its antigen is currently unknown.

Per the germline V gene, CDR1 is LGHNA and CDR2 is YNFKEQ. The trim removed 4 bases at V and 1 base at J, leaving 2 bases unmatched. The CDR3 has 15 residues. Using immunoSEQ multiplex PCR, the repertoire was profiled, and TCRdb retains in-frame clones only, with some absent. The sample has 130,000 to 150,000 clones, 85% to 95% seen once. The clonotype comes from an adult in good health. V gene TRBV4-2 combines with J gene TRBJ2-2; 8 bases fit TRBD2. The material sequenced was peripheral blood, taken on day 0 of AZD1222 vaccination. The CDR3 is CASSPSGGNTGELFF. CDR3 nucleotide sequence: TGTGCCAGCAGCCCCAGCGGGGGGAACACCGGGGAGCTGTTTTTT.